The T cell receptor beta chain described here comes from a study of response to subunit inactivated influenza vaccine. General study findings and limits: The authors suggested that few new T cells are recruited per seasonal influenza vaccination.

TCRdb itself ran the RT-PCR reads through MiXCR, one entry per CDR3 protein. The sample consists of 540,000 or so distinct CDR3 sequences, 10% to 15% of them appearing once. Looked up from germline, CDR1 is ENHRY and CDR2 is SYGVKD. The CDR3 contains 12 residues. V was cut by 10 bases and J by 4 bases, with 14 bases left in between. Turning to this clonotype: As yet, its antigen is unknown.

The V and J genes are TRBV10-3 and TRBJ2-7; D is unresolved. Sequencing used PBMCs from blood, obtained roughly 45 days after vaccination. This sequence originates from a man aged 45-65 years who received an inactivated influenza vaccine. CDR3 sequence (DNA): TGTGCCACCGGACGGAAACGTTACGAGCAGTACTTC. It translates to CATGRKRYEQYF.